A single sample gave rise to the 2 T cell receptor beta chains below, sequenced in a study of blood T cell repertoires in COVID-19. Profiled with immunoSEQ multiplex PCR; TCRdb holds only in-frame clones, not every one. The sample records over 60,000 clones, 90% being singletons. The sample comprised peripheral blood. Receptors originate from a man aged 60-69 years with acute or convalescent COVID-19.

The chain links TRBV3-1 (or the pseudogene TRBV3-2) to TRBJ1-1; no definite D call. The V gene lost 2 bases and the J gene lost 1 base, with 8 bases spanning the gap. CDR3 length: 14 amino acids. The germline CDR1 and CDR2 sequences are LGHDT and YNNKEL (reference sequence). CDR3 residues: CASSQRHSNTEAFF. Here the CDR3 DNA reads TGTGCCAGCAGCCAAAGACATTCGAACACTGAAGCTTTCTTT.

The gene calls are TRBV19 and TRBJ1-2; tentatively, D is TRBD1 (6 bases). There are 14 residues in the CDR3. V lost 6 bases and J lost 2, with 13 bases in between. Germline V lookup: CDR1 LNHDA, CDR2 SQIVND (reference sequence). This CDR3 is CASSGQLLNYGYTF. CDR3 coding DNA: TGTGCCAGTAGCGGACAGCTGCTAAACTATGGCTACACCTTC.